Described below is a single T cell receptor beta chain sequence and its context. This specimen comes from a study of cytomegalovirus exposure and HLA in healthy donors. In nominal health when sampled, donors likely had unrecorded immune exposures nonetheless. PCR involved 60 Vbeta and 13 Jbeta primers. Here immunoSEQ multiplex PCR was the method, and the copy in TCRdb shows in-frame clones only, minus some. This sample yields some 150,000 clones, of which roughly 80% are seen a single time; 3% to 4% belongs to the top ten. V shed 0 bases and J 5 bases; nucleotides not matched to a gene: 16. CDR3 length equals 19 residues. Germline V gene sequence: CDR1 WSHSY, CDR2 SAAADI.

Sequenced: PBMCs. The TCR originated in a woman between 40 and 55 years old in good health and CMV-seronegative. The chain joins TRBV10-2 to TRBJ2-5; TRBD2 matches at 9 bases. The CDR3 sequence is CASSESWESIAGEGETQYF. The CDR3 DNA is TGCGCCAGCAGTGAGTCCTGGGAGAGTATAGCGGGGGAGGGGGAGACCCAGTACTTC.